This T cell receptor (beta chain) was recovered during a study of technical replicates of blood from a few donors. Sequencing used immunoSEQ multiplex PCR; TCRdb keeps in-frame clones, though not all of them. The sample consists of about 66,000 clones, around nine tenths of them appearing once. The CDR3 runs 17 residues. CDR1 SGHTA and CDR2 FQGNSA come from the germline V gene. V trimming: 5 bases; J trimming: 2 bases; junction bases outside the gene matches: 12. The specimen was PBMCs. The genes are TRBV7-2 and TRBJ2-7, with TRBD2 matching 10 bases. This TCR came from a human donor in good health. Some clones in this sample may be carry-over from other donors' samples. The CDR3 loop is CASSHTASGSSPYEQYF. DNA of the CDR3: TGTGCCAGCAGCCACACGGCTAGCGGGAGCTCTCCCTACGAGCAGTACTTC. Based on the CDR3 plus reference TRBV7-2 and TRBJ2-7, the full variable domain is GAGVSQSPSNKVTEKGKDVELRCDPISGHTALYWYRQSLGQGLEFLIYFQGNSAPDKSGLPSDRFSAERTGGSVSTLTIQRTQQEDSAVYLCASSHTASGSSPYEQYFGPGTRLTVT.